This TCR beta chain was sequenced in a study of spatial heterogeneity in lung cancer. The time point was: sample taken at primary tumor resection. Unsorted samples of tumor, nontumor lung or frozen PBMC had their whole RNA sequenced. This clonotype was recorded many times. A read error may account for a junction end that differs from germline. The CDR3 length is 18 residues. Germline V lookup: CDR1 SSHAT, CDR2 FNYEAQ (reference sequence). One entry per CDR3 protein, called by TCRdb with MiXCR from the 5' RACE reads. The sample has fewer than 40,000 distinct CDR3 sequences, 6% to 8% seen once. V usage is TRBV7-7 and J usage is TRBJ2-5, with 12 bases identical to TRBD2. The starting material was PBMCs, obtained at surgery. This receptor was taken from a male donor with early-stage non-small cell lung cancer. CDR3 sequence reads: CASSPRTSGGTYQETQYF. The DNA of the CDR3 is TGTGCTAGCAGCCCCCGAACTAGCGGGGGGACGTACCAAGAGACCCAGTACTTC.